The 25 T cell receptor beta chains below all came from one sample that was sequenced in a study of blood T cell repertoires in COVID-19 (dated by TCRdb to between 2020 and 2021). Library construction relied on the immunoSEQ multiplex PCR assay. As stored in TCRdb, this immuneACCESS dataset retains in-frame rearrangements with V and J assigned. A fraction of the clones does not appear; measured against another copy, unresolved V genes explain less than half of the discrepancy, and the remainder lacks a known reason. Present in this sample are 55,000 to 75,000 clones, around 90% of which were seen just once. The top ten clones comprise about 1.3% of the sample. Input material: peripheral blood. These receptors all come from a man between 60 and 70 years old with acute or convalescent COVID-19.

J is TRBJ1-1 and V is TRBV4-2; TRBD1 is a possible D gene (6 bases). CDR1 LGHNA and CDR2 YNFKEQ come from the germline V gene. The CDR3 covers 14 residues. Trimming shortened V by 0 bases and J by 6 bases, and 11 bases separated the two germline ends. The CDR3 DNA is TGTGCCAGCAGCCAAGAGGAAGGACAGTCTGAAGCTTTCTTT. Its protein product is CASSQEEGQSEAFF.

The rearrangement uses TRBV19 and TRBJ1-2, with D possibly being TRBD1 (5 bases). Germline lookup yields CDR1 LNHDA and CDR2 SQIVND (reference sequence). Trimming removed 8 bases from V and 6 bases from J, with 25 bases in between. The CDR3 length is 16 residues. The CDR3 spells CASLIFILGGTNGYTF. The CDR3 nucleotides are TGTGCCAGTCTAATTTTCATTCTCGGGGGGACGAATGGCTACACCTTC.

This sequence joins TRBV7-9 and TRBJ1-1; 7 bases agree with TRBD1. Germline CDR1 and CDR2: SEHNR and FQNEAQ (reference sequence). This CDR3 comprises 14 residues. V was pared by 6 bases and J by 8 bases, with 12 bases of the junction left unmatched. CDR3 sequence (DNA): TGTGCCAGCAGTCCACAGACAGGGCGACGGGAAGCTTTCTTT. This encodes CASSPQTGRREAFF.

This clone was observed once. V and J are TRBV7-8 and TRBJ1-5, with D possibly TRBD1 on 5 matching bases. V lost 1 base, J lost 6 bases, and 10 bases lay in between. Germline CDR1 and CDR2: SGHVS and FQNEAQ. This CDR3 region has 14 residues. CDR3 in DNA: TGTGCCAGCAGCTTAGTGGACACGCGTCAGCCCCAGCATTTT. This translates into CASSLVDTRQPQHF. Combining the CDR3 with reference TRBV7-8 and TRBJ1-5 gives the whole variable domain GAGVSQSPRYKVAKRGQDVALRCDPISGHVSLFWYQQALGQGPEFLTYFQNEAQLDKSGLPSDRFFAERPEGSVSTLKIQRTQQEDSAVYLCASSLVDTRQPQHFGDGTRLSIL.

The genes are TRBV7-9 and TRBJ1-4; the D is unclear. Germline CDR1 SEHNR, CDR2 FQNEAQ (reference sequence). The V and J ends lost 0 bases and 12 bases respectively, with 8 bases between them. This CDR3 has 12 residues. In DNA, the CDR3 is TGTGCCAGCAGCTTAGCGAGCCGGGAACTGTTTTTT. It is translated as CASSLASRELFF.

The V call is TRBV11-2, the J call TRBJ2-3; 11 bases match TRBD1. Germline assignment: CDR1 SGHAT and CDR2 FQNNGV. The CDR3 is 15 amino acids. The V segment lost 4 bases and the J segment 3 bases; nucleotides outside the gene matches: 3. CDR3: CASSSGQGGTDTQYF. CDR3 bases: TGTGCCAGCAGCTCGGGACAGGGGGGAACAGATACGCAGTATTTT.

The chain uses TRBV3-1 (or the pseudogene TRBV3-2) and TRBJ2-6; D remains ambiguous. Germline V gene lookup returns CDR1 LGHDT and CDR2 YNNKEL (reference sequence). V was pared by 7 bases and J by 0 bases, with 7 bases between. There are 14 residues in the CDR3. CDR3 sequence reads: CASTLVSGANVLTF. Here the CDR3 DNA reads TGTGCCAGCACCCTTGTCTCTGGGGCCAACGTCCTGACTTTC.

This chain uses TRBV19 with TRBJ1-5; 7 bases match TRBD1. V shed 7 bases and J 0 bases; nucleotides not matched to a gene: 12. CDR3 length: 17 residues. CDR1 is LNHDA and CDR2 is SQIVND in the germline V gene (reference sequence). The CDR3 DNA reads TGTGCCAGTAACATACATGGGGACAGCTATAGCAATCAGCCCCAGCATTTT. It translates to CASNIHGDSYSNQPQHF.

The CDR3 protein is CASSLDGTAGEKLFF. CDR3 sequence (DNA): TGTGCCAGCAGCTTAGATGGGACAGCGGGTGAAAAACTGTTTTTT. V gene TRBV7-8 combines with J gene TRBJ1-4, with 7 bases lining up with TRBD1. This CDR3 is 15 amino acids long. Germline-derived CDR1 and CDR2 are SGHVS and FQNEAQ. The trim removed 1 base at V and 7 bases at J, leaving 6 bases unmatched.

CDR3 in amino acids: CASSYFTFSGNTEAFF. The CDR3 DNA is TGTGCCAGCAGCTATTTTACTTTCTCAGGGAACACTGAAGCTTTCTTT. V usage is TRBV7-8 and J usage is TRBJ1-1; D unclear. Looked up from germline, CDR1 is SGHVS and CDR2 is FQNEAQ. The CDR3 totals 16 residues. V lost 4 bases and J lost 1, with 16 bases in between.

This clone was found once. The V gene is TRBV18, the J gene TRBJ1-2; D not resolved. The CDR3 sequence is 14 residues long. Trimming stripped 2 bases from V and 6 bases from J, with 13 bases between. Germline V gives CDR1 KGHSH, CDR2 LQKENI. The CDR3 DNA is TGTGCCAGCTCACCAGATATAGAAGTTCATGGCTACACCTTC. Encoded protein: CASSPDIEVHGYTF.

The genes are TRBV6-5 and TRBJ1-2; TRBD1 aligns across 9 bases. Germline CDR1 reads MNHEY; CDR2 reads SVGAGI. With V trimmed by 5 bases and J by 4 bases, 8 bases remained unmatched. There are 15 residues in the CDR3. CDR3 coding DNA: TGTGCCAGCAGTAGCACGGACAGGGGCCCCTATGGCTACACCTTC. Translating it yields CASSSTDRGPYGYTF.

CDR3 nucleotide sequence: TGTGCCAGCAGCCCGACAGGGGCGGACGCTCGCTCACCCCTCCACTTT. Protein sequence: CASSPTGADARSPLHF. V and J are TRBV9 and TRBJ1-6, with TRBD1 matching over 8 bases. The junction had 13 bases not matched to a gene; V was cut back by 4 bases and J by 10 bases. The CDR3 consists of 16 residues. The germline V gene has CDR1 SGDLS and CDR2 YYNGEE.

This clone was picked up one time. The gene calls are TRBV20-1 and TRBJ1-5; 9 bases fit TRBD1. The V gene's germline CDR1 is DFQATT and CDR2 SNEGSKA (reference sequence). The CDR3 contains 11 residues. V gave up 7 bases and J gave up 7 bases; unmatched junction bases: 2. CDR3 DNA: TGCAGTGGACAGGGGGACCAGCCCCAGCATTTT. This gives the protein CSGQGDQPQHF.

CDR3 nucleotide sequence: TGCGCCAGCAGCGCCGGGACAACGACTTCCTACGAGCAGTACTTC. It specifies CASSAGTTTSYEQYF. The V call is TRBV5-1, the J call TRBJ2-7, with D perhaps TRBD1 (6 bases). This CDR3 has 15 amino acids. The ends were cut back, 4 bases at V and 1 base at J, with 15 bases in the middle. CDR1 SGHRS and CDR2 YFSETQ come from the germline V gene.

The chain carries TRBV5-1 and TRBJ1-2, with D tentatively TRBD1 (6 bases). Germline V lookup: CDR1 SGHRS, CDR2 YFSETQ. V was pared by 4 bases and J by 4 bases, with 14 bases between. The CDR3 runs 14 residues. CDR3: CASSPQQGAYGYTF. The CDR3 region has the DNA TGCGCCAGCAGCCCGCAACAGGGAGCCTATGGCTACACCTTC.

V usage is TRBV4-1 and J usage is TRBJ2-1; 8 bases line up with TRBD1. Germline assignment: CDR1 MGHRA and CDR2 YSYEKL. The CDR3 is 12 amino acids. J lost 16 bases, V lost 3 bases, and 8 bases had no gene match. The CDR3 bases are TGCGCCAGCAGCCACCGGACAGGGAAGTTTTTCTTC. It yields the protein CASSHRTGKFFF.

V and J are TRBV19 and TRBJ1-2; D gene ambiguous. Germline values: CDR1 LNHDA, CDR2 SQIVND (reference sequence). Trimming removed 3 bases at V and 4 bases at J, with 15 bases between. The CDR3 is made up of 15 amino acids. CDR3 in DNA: TGTGCCAGTAGTATCCGCCCTACCGGTCTCTATGGCTACACCTTC. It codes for CASSIRPTGLYGYTF.

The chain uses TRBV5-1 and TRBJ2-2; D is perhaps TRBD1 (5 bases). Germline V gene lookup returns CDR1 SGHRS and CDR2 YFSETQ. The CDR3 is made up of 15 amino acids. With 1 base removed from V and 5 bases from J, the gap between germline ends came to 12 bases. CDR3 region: CASSLSGKQTGELFF. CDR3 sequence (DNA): TGCGCCAGCAGCTTGTCAGGGAAGCAGACCGGGGAGCTGTTTTTT.

CDR3 in amino acids: CATNTRQPYSNQPQHF. The CDR3 region has the DNA TGTGCCACCAATACCCGACAGCCTTATAGCAATCAGCCCCAGCATTTT. The chain carries TRBV7-8 and TRBJ1-5; D might be TRBD1 (5 bases). Germline CDR1 and CDR2: SGHVS and FQNEAQ. The CDR3 contains 16 residues. The V and J ends lost 10 bases and 0 bases respectively, with 19 bases between them.

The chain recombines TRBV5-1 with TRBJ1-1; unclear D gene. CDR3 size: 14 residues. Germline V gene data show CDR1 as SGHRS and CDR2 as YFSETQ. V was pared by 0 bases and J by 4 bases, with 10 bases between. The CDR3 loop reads CASSLDALPTEAFF. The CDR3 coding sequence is TGCGCCAGCAGCTTGGATGCACTCCCCACTGAAGCTTTCTTT.

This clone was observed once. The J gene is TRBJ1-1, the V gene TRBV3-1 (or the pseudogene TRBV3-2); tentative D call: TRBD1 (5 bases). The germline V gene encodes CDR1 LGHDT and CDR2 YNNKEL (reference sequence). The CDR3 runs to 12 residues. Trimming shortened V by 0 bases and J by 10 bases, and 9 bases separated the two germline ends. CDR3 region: CASSQEWGGAFF. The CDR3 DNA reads TGTGCCAGCAGCCAAGAGTGGGGGGGAGCTTTCTTT.

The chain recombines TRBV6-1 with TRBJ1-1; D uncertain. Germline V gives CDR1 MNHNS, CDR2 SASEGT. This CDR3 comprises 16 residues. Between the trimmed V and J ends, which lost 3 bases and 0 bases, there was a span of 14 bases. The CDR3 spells CASSDEEGPMNTEAFF. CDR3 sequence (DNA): TGTGCCAGCAGTGACGAAGAGGGCCCCATGAACACTGAAGCTTTCTTT.

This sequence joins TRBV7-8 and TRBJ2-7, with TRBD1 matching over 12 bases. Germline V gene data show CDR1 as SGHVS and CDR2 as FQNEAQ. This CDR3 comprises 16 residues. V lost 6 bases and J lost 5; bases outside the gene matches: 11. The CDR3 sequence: CASRITGTGGFHEQYF. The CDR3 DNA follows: TGTGCCAGCAGAATCACCGGGACAGGGGGCTTCCACGAGCAGTACTTC.

The CDR3 DNA is TGTGCCAGCAGCTGGAGGGACGGAGAGACCCAGTACTTC. Translated: CASSWRDGETQYF. The V call is TRBV6-5, the J call TRBJ2-5; tentative D call: TRBD2 (6 bases). The V gene's germline CDR1 is MNHEY and CDR2 SVGAGI. V was clipped by 6 bases and J by 4 bases, with 12 bases between them. CDR3 length: 13 residues.